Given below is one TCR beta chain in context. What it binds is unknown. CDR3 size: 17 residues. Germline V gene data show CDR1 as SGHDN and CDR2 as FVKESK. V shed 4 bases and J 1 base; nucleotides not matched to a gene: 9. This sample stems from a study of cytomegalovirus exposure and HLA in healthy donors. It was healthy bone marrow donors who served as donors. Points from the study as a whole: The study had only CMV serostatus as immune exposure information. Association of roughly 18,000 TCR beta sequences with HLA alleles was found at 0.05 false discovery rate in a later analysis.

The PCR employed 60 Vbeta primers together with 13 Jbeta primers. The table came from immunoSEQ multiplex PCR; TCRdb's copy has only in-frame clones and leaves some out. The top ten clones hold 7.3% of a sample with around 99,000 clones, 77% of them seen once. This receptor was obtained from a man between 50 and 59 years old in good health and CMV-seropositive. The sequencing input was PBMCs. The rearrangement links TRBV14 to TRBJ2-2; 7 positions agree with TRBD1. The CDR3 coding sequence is TGTGCCAGCAGCCCAAACAGGGGCCGGGGGAACACCGGGGAGCTGTTTTTT. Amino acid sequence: CASSPNRGRGNTGELFF.